Reported below is one T cell receptor (beta chain). What it binds is not known. This CDR3 region has 12 residues. Deletions cut 5 bases from V and 4 bases from J, with 8 bases between. Germline V gene sequence: CDR1 MNHNY, CDR2 SVGAGI (reference sequence). These data belong to a study of cytomegalovirus exposure and HLA in healthy donors. Study results and caveats: The dataset shows that most TCR sequences were rare, while some public TCRs occurred in many donors.

An approximately 120-subject validation cohort, separate from the approximately 670-subject first cohort, supplied the donors. Only in-frame clones appear in the TCRdb table, and some are missing; sequencing was by immunoSEQ multiplex PCR. The data show approximately 100,000 clones, about nine tenths seen once. J is TRBJ1-1 and V is TRBV6-6; weak D call: TRBD1 (6 bases). This sequence originates from a woman between 18 and 29 years old in good health and CMV-seronegative. Sequencing was performed on PBMCs. CDR3 sequence (DNA): TGTGCCAGCAGTAAAGGGGGCACTGAAGCTTTCTTT. Translating it yields CASSKGGTEAFF.